This T cell receptor (beta chain) derives from a study of chemoradiotherapy in HPV16-positive cancers. Study-wide background: Functional T-cell assays on a couple of HPV16-positive patients' cells defined candidate HPV-specific clones and common TCR motifs. Study conclusions and caveats: During treatment, candidate HPV-specific clones and E7-related motifs expanded in tumor.

For this clone: The antigen is not known.

Clones were read by immunoSEQ multiplex PCR, and TCRdb kept only the in-frame ones, dropping some. The sample includes under 20,000 clones, about three quarters seen only once; the top ten take roughly 1.3%. V was pared by 6 bases and J by 3 bases, with 5 bases of the junction left unmatched. Germline lookup yields CDR1 SEHNR and CDR2 FQNEAQ (reference sequence). The CDR3 is made up of 14 amino acids. The clonotype comes from a human donor with HPV-associated anogenital cancer. Sample collection was performed from a patient who underwent chemoradiotherapy. The rearrangement uses TRBV7-9 and TRBJ1-5, with TRBD1 matching over 7 bases. CDR3 sequence (DNA): TGTGCCAGCAGTTCTGACAGGGTCAATCAGCCCCAGCATTTT. It yields the protein CASSSDRVNQPQHF.